This TCR beta chain was recorded in a study of blood T cell repertoires in COVID-19. Original handling: Reference gene primer amplification in the assay estimated nucleated cell counts. TCRdb keeps only in-frame clones here, not all; method: immunoSEQ multiplex PCR. V and J calls and clone size are copied from that table; D and trimming were computed from the DNA. The table includes over 250,000 clones, 75% to 95% detected once. CDR3 length: 14 amino acids. The germline gives CDR1 WSHSY, CDR2 SAAADI. Losses at the gene ends were 6 bases for V and 7 bases for J; bases not matched to a gene: 8. Everyone who took part was about 18 to 90 years old, and they came from about two dozen US areas. Recovery among Cohort 3 donors was established by two negative PCRs, clearance, or symptom resolution.

The TCR originated in a woman younger than 45 who had recovered from COVID-19. The genes are TRBV10-2 and TRBJ1-4, with TRBD1 matching 7 bases. The sample taken for sequencing was PBMCs or T cells enriched from blood (not recorded which). The CDR3 DNA is TGCGCCAGCAGCAACAGGGGCAGGGGTGAAAAACTGTTTTTT. Amino acid sequence: CASSNRGRGEKLFF.